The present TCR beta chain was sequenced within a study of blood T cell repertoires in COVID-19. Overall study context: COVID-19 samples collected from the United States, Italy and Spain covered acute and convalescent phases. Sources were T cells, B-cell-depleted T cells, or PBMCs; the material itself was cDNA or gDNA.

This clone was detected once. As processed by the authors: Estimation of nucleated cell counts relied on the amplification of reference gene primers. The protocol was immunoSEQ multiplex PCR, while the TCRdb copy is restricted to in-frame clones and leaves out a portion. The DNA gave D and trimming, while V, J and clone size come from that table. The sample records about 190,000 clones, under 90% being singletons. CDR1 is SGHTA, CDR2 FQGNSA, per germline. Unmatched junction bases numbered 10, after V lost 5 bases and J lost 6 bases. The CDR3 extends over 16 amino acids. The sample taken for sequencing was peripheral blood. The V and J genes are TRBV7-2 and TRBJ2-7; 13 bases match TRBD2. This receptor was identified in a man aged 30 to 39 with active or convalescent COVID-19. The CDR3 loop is CASSLLAGGSVGEQYF. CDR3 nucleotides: TGTGCCAGCAGCCTACTAGCGGGAGGGAGTGTTGGCGAGCAGTACTTC.